The 8 T cell receptor beta chains below all came from one sample that was sequenced in a study of OX40 agonist ivuxolimab in advanced cancers. The data were produced by immunoSEQ multiplex PCR, yet TCRdb's version contains in-frame clones alone and is incomplete. Of just over 15,000 clones in the sample, 50% to 75% were seen once. The source was CD4+ or CD8+ T cells sorted from blood, collected in a trial of the OX40 agonist ivuxolimab. Receptor source: an adult with an advanced solid tumor such as melanoma, head and neck, liver or kidney cancer.

The chain links TRBV25-1 to TRBJ2-5; possibly TRBD1 for D (5 bases). This CDR3 region has 13 residues. Looked up from germline, CDR1 is MGHDK and CDR2 is SYGVNS. V was trimmed by 3 bases and J by 5 bases, leaving 10 bases between them. CDR3 residues: CASSEQGTETQYF. The CDR3 region has the DNA TGTGCCAGCAGTGAGCAGGGAACTGAGACCCAGTACTTC.

A remark on this clone: A single base separates this from a much larger clone, so it may be a read error. The chain employs TRBV6-6 and TRBJ2-2; no reliable D call. Germline V lookup: CDR1 MNHNY, CDR2 SVGAGI (reference sequence). The CDR3 is made up of 15 amino acids. The ends were cut back, 0 bases at V and 1 base at J, with 6 bases in the middle. The CDR3 DNA is TGTGCCAGCAGTTACTCGACGGAGAACACCGGGGAGCTGTTTTTT. Encoded protein: CASSYSTENTGELFF.

The V and J genes are TRBV5-6 and TRBJ2-7; D is possibly TRBD1 (5 bases). The CDR3 sequence is 15 residues long. The V end was cut by 1 base, the J end by 5 bases, with 16 bases between. Germline V CDR1 and CDR2: SGHDT, YYEEEE. The CDR3 DNA sequence: TGTGCCAGCAGCTTGAGGAAAGTCAGGGTGAACGAGCAGTACTTC. Protein: CASSLRKVRVNEQYF.

In this sample, this clone turned up once. J is TRBJ1-6 and V is TRBV4-1, with D unresolved. This CDR3 comprises 15 residues. V was pared by 3 bases and J by 4 bases, with 10 bases between. In germline, CDR1 is MGHRA, CDR2 YSYEKL. CDR3 residues: CASSQAAGYNSPLHF. The CDR3 DNA sequence: TGCGCCAGCAGCCAGGCAGCGGGTTATAATTCACCCCTCCACTTT.

V and J are TRBV4-1 and TRBJ2-3; the D gene is possibly TRBD2 (5 bases). CDR3 length: 13 residues. Germline values: CDR1 MGHRA, CDR2 YSYEKL. The V gene lost 4 bases and the J gene lost 4 bases, with 9 bases spanning the gap. CDR3 bases: TGCGCCAGCAGCCCCCCGGGGTCAGATACGCAGTATTTT. This encodes CASSPPGSDTQYF.

This rearrangement joins TRBV7-7 to TRBJ2-3, with D unresolved. Germline lookup yields CDR1 SSHAT and CDR2 FNYEAQ (reference sequence). V shed 5 bases and J shed 2 bases, with 14 bases lying between them. CDR3 size: 15 residues. The CDR3 protein is CASSQSPSPTDTQYF. The CDR3 nucleotides are TGTGCCAGCAGCCAGAGTCCGTCCCCCACAGATACGCAGTATTTT.

In its sample, this clone was seen a few times. This rearrangement joins TRBV9 to TRBJ2-7, with D perhaps TRBD1 (5 bases). Germline CDR1 SGDLS, CDR2 YYNGEE. V dropped 3 bases and J dropped 4 bases, with 8 bases sitting between them. The CDR3 totals 12 residues. Written as DNA, the CDR3 is TGTGCCAGCAGCGGTGACAGTTACGAGCAGTACTTC. Its protein is CASSGDSYEQYF.

This clone was detected a few times. This sequence joins TRBV2 and TRBJ1-6; D gene uncertain. The CDR3 runs 13 residues. V was trimmed by 8 bases and J by 9 bases, leaving 14 bases between them. In germline, CDR1 is SNHLY, CDR2 FYNNEI. The CDR3 nucleotides are TGTGCCAGCCGGAGGGCTTGGGGTTCACCCCTCCACTTT. Translation: CASRRAWGSPLHF. The whole variable domain, remainder taken from reference TRBV2 and TRBJ1-6, is EPEVTQTPSHQVTQMGQEVILRCVPISNHLYFYWYRQILGQKVEFLVSFYNNEISEKSEIFDDQFSVERPDGSNFTLKIRSTKLEDSAMYFCASRRAWGSPLHFGNGTRLTVT.